This passage covers 31 T cell receptor beta chains from one sample sequenced in a study of cytomegalovirus exposure and HLA in healthy donors. Some clones are missing from TCRdb's copy, which holds only in-frame ones; the method was immunoSEQ multiplex PCR. Among about 160,000 clones listed, nearly 90% were seen once. Sample: PBMCs. These receptors were taken from a young man in good health and CMV-seropositive.

V usage is TRBV30 and J usage is TRBJ1-1, with D possibly being TRBD1 (5 bases). Germline-derived CDR1 and CDR2 are GTSNPN and SVGIG (reference sequence). The V end was cut by 4 bases, the J end by 1 base, with 16 bases between. This CDR3 has 15 amino acids. CDR3 sequence (DNA): TGTGCCTGGATCCGGGGGACCCAGGGGAACACTGAAGCTTTCTTT. It codes for CAWIRGTQGNTEAFF.

The chain links TRBV6-1 to TRBJ1-1; D is perhaps TRBD1 (5 bases). Germline lookup yields CDR1 MNHNS and CDR2 SASEGT. The CDR3 runs to 14 residues. V shed 8 bases and J shed 5 bases, with 18 bases lying between them. The CDR3 reads CASVDSGGRTEAFF. The CDR3 nucleotides read TGTGCCAGCGTCGATTCCGGGGGTAGGACTGAAGCTTTCTTT.

The V call is TRBV6-5, the J call TRBJ2-1; 12 bases are shared with TRBD1. CDR3 size: 15 residues. V was pared by 5 bases and J by 8 bases, with 7 bases of the junction left unmatched. Looked up from germline, CDR1 is MNHEY and CDR2 is SVGAGI. This CDR3 reads CASSTGTGGIYEQFF. The CDR3 DNA sequence: TGTGCCAGCAGTACCGGGACAGGGGGCATTTATGAGCAGTTCTTC.

The V and J genes are TRBV5-8 and TRBJ1-2; the D is unclear. Between the trimmed V and J ends, which lost 6 bases and 5 bases, there was a span of 14 bases. The CDR3 totals 13 residues. CDR1 and CDR2 (germline): SGHTS, YDEGEE. This CDR3 is CASTRVFGYGYTF. CDR3 sequence (DNA): TGTGCCAGCACTCGGGTCTTCGGGTATGGCTACACCTTC.

This clone occurred a few times. The chain couples TRBV6-1 to TRBJ2-3, with D perhaps matching TRBD2 (5 bases). CDR3 length: 14 amino acids. From germline, CDR1 is MNHNS and CDR2 SASEGT. Trimming removed 6 bases from V and 6 bases from J, with 16 bases in between. CDR3 residues: CASREFGQRDTQYF. CDR3 DNA: TGTGCCAGCAGAGAGTTTGGTCAGCGGGATACGCAGTATTTT.

This chain joins TRBV5-4 and TRBJ2-7; 10 bases are shared with TRBD2. With V trimmed by 4 bases and J by 7 bases, 11 bases remained unmatched. The CDR3 totals 15 residues. Germline CDR1 SGHNT, CDR2 YYREEE (reference sequence). The CDR3 coding sequence is TGTGCCAGCAGCCTCCAAACTAGCGGGAAACAAGAGCAGTACTTC. Protein sequence: CASSLQTSGKQEQYF.

The CDR3 sequence: CASHGGGTNEKLFF. The CDR3, as DNA: TGTGCCAGCCATGGGGGGGGGACTAATGAAAAACTGTTTTTT. The chain carries TRBV28 and TRBJ1-4, with D maybe TRBD1 (5 bases). This CDR3 comprises 14 residues. Per the germline V gene, CDR1 is MDHEN and CDR2 is SYDVKM. V lost 8 bases, J lost 2 bases, and 12 bases lay in between.

V is TRBV6-1 and J is TRBJ1-1, with 7 bases that match TRBD1. Per germline, CDR1 MNHNS and CDR2 SASEGT. V trimming: 7 bases; J trimming: 8 bases; junction bases outside the gene matches: 10. The CDR3 is 13 residues long. This CDR3 is CASKGTTGDEAFF. CDR3 DNA: TGTGCCAGCAAGGGAACTACAGGGGACGAAGCTTTCTTT.

This clone was observed once. The rearrangement joins TRBV2 to TRBJ1-5, with TRBD1 as a possible D gene (6 bases). This CDR3 comprises 14 residues. Looked up from germline, CDR1 is SNHLY and CDR2 is FYNNEI. Trimming stripped 5 bases from V and 6 bases from J, with 14 bases between. CDR3 bases: TGTGCCAGCAGTCCACAGGGATGGGGTCAGCCCCAGCATTTT. Translating gives CASSPQGWGQPQHF.

This chain links TRBV7-2 with TRBJ2-5; D perhaps matches TRBD1 (5 bases). The CDR3 contains 15 residues. Trimming removed 1 base from V and 3 bases from J, with 12 bases in between. Germline V gene data show CDR1 as SGHTA and CDR2 as FQGNSA. CDR3 bases: TGTGCCAGCAGCTTAGATTTTGGCAGGGAAGAGACCCAGTACTTC. Amino acid sequence: CASSLDFGREETQYF.

This clone was seen a handful of times. The chain carries TRBV11-2 and TRBJ1-2, with D possibly matching TRBD1 (5 bases). V lost 5 bases and J lost 5, with 12 bases in between. This CDR3 contains 13 residues. In germline, CDR1 is SGHAT, CDR2 FQNNGV. In DNA form, the CDR3 reads TGTGCCAGCAGCCCGGGACTGAGATATGGCTACACCTTC. Encoded protein: CASSPGLRYGYTF. Full variable domain (missing parts from reference TRBV11-2 and TRBJ1-2): EAGVAQSPRYKIIEKRQSVAFWCNPISGHATLYWYQQILGQGPKLLIQFQNNGVVDDSQLPKDRFSAERLKGVDSTLKIQPAKLEDSAVYLCASSPGLRYGYTFGSGTRLTVV.

The V and J genes are TRBV5-1 and TRBJ1-3, with 7 bases lining up with TRBD1. CDR1 SGHRS and CDR2 YFSETQ come from the germline V gene. J gave up 0 bases and V 2 bases, and 8 bases lay outside the gene matches. There are 17 residues in the CDR3. The CDR3 coding sequence is TGCGCCAGCAGCTTCAATTCAGGGGGGAGCTCTGGAAACACCATATATTTT. Its translation is CASSFNSGGSSGNTIYF.

This clone was picked up a small number of times. DNA of the CDR3: TGTGCCAGCAGCTTGGAGACAGGGGGCACAGATACGCAGTATTTT. This sequence encodes CASSLETGGTDTQYF. The chain couples TRBV5-5 to TRBJ2-3; 8 nucleotides agree with TRBD1. The germline gives CDR1 SGHKS, CDR2 YYEKEE (reference sequence). J was trimmed by 1 base and V by 0 bases; bases with no gene match: 1. The CDR3 is made up of 15 amino acids.

The V and J genes are TRBV2 and TRBJ1-5; 8 bases match TRBD1. From germline, CDR1 is SNHLY and CDR2 FYNNEI. The CDR3 has 13 residues. V lost 7 bases to trimming and J lost 4 bases; unmatched junction nucleotides: 3. CDR3 loop: CASNRGSNQPQHF. Written as DNA, the CDR3 is TGTGCCAGCAACAGGGGGTCGAATCAGCCCCAGCATTTT.

V usage is TRBV5-6 and J usage is TRBJ2-3; TRBD2 matches 11 bases. There are 16 residues in the CDR3. V gave up 4 bases and J gave up 2 bases; unmatched junction bases: 6. The V gene's germline CDR1 is SGHDT and CDR2 YYEEEE. Here the CDR3 DNA reads TGTGCCAGCAGCATAAGACTAGCGGGAAACACAGATACGCAGTATTTT. It translates to CASSIRLAGNTDTQYF.

This chain uses TRBV11-3 with TRBJ1-1; D is uncertain. The germline V and J ends were trimmed by 0 bases and 1 base, with 3 bases remaining between them. The CDR3 totals 13 residues. Germline CDR1 SGHNT, CDR2 YENEEA. In DNA form, the CDR3 reads TGTGCCAGCAGCTTAGAGGCGAACACTGAAGCTTTCTTT. It translates to CASSLEANTEAFF.

V is TRBV11-2 and J is TRBJ2-3; D is unclear. The CDR3 sequence is 13 residues long. Germline V gene lookup returns CDR1 SGHAT and CDR2 FQNNGV. Trimming shortened V by 5 bases and J by 3 bases, and 9 bases separated the two germline ends. Written as DNA, the CDR3 is TGTGCCAGCAGCCAGGATTGGACAGATACGCAGTATTTT. This translates into CASSQDWTDTQYF.

V is TRBV25-1 and J is TRBJ2-3, with 8 bases matching TRBD1. The germline V gene has CDR1 MGHDK and CDR2 SYGVNS. V dropped 7 bases and J dropped 2; count of bases not matched to a gene: 5. This CDR3 is 14 amino acids long. The DNA of the CDR3 is TGTGCCAGCACGGGACAGGTTCACACAGATACGCAGTATTTT. Translation: CASTGQVHTDTQYF.

The genes are TRBV10-2 and TRBJ1-4; D remains unclear. CDR3 length equals 12 residues. The germline gives CDR1 WSHSY, CDR2 SAAADI. V was pared by 6 bases and J by 3 bases, with 5 bases between. CDR3 nucleotides: TGCGCCAGCAGCCAGGCTAATGAAAAACTGTTTTTT. Encoded protein: CASSQANEKLFF.

The chain combines TRBV19 with TRBJ2-7; possibly TRBD1 for D (5 bases). V lost 5 bases to trimming and J lost 0 bases, with 14 bases between them. The CDR3 sequence is 15 residues long. Per the germline V gene, CDR1 is LNHDA and CDR2 is SQIVND (reference sequence). DNA for the CDR3: TGTGCCAGTAGTCCACGGACACCGAGCTCCTACGAGCAGTACTTC. It is translated as CASSPRTPSSYEQYF.

V and J are TRBV5-4 and TRBJ2-1; TRBD2 agrees at 10 bases. Germline assignment: CDR1 SGHNT and CDR2 YYREEE (reference sequence). V shed 0 bases, J shed 3 bases, and the junction held 3 bases outside the gene matches. The CDR3 has 16 amino acids. For the CDR3, the DNA is TGTGCCAGCAGCTTGGGAGCGGGAGGGGTCTACAATGAGCAGTTCTTC. This codes for CASSLGAGGVYNEQFF.

This chain connects TRBV14 to TRBJ2-3; unclear D gene. There are 15 residues in the CDR3. V was cut by 1 base and J by 3 bases, with 11 bases left in between. The germline gives CDR1 SGHDN, CDR2 FVKESK. CDR3 DNA sequence: TGTGCCAGCAGCCAAGTTCTAAGCTTAACAGATACGCAGTATTTT. Protein: CASSQVLSLTDTQYF.

The chain carries TRBV11-3 and TRBJ2-5; 9 bases fit TRBD1. Germline V lookup: CDR1 SGHNT, CDR2 YENEEA. This CDR3 has 15 residues. V lost 5 bases to trimming and J lost 1 base; unmatched junction nucleotides: 5. The CDR3 DNA sequence: TGTGCCAGCAGCCGGACAGGGGTAGTCCAAGAGACCCAGTACTTC. Translation: CASSRTGVVQETQYF.

V usage is TRBV2 and J usage is TRBJ2-1; D perhaps matches TRBD2 (6 bases). The ends were cut back, 8 bases at V and 7 bases at J, with 18 bases in the middle. CDR3 size: 14 residues. Germline V gene data show CDR1 as SNHLY and CDR2 as FYNNEI. The CDR3 sequence is CASLPGSGANEQFF. CDR3 nucleotide sequence: TGTGCCAGCCTGCCGGGTAGCGGTGCGAATGAGCAGTTCTTC.

This chain connects TRBV29-1 to TRBJ1-2, with no clear D. The CDR3 loop spans 14 amino acids. V shed 3 bases and J shed 4 bases, with 15 bases lying between them. The germline V gene has CDR1 SQVTM and CDR2 ANQGSEA. This chain's CDR3 is CSVDAAQDSYGYTF. DNA of the CDR3: TGCAGCGTTGATGCGGCCCAAGACTCCTATGGCTACACCTTC.

V gene TRBV6-4 combines with J gene TRBJ2-2; possibly TRBD2 for D (6 bases). The V end was cut by 6 bases, the J end by 4 bases, with 12 bases between. CDR3 size: 14 residues. CDR1 is MRHNA, CDR2 SNTAGT, per germline. Here the CDR3 DNA reads TGTGCCAGCAGATCCCTGGGAGGCACCGGGGAGCTGTTTTTT. It specifies CASRSLGGTGELFF.

V gene TRBV15 combines with J gene TRBJ1-1; 7 bases are shared with TRBD1. J lost 6 bases, V lost 2 bases, and 3 bases had no gene match. Per germline, CDR1 LNHNV and CDR2 YYDKDF (reference sequence). This CDR3 contains 13 residues. The CDR3 coding sequence is TGTGCCACCAGCAGATCCCAGGGGGCTGAAGCTTTCTTT. It encodes CATSRSQGAEAFF.

This chain links TRBV25-1 with TRBJ2-2, with TRBD1 matching 10 bases. CDR3 length: 16 amino acids. CDR1 and CDR2 from the germline V gene are MGHDK and SYGVNS. The V gene end was trimmed by 6 bases and the J gene end by 4 bases; junction bases not matched to a gene: 8. CDR3 loop: CASRVTGTGVTGELFF. The CDR3 DNA reads as TGTGCCAGCAGGGTGACCGGGACAGGGGTCACCGGGGAGCTGTTTTTT.

The V gene is TRBV19, the J gene TRBJ1-2; a weak D match, TRBD1 (6 bases). Germline assignment: CDR1 LNHDA and CDR2 SQIVND (reference sequence). V shed 4 bases and J shed 5 bases, with 14 bases lying between them. There are 14 residues in the CDR3. CDR3 DNA: TGTGCCAGTAGTACCCGACAGGACCTATATGGCTACACCTTC. Translation: CASSTRQDLYGYTF.

By proportion, this clone is medium-sized. CDR3 protein: CASSEGQGEGADTQYF. The DNA of the CDR3 is TGTGCCAGCAGTGAAGGGCAGGGTGAAGGGGCAGATACGCAGTATTTT. V usage is TRBV6-1 and J usage is TRBJ2-3; D perhaps matches TRBD1 (5 bases). The CDR3 extends over 16 amino acids. Per the germline V gene, CDR1 is MNHNS and CDR2 is SASEGT. V was pared by 1 base and J by 4 bases, with 15 bases between.

This clone was seen only a few times. The genes are TRBV6-6 and TRBJ2-1; D not resolved. Germline CDR1 is MNHNY and CDR2 is SVGAGI (reference sequence). CDR3 length: 12 residues. Deletions cut 4 bases from V and 10 bases from J, with 11 bases between. The CDR3 sequence: CASSLPSGEQFF. As DNA, the CDR3 is TGTGCCAGCAGTTTACCGTCCGGGGAGCAGTTCTTC.